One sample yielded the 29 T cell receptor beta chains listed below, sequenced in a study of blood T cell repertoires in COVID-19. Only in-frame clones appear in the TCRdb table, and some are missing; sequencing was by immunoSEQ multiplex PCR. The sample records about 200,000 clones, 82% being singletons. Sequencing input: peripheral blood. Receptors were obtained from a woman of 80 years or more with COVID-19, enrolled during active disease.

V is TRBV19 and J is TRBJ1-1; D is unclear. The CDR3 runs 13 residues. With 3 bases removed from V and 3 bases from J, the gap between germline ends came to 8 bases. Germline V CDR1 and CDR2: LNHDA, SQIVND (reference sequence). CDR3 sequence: CASSMPGYTEAFF. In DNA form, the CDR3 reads TGTGCCAGTAGTATGCCGGGGTACACTGAAGCTTTCTTT. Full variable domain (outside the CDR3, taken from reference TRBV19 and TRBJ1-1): DGGITQSPKYLFRKEGQNVTLSCEQNLNHDAMYWYRQDPGQGLRLIYYSQIVNDFQKGDIAEGYSVSREKKESFPLTVTSAQKNPTAFYLCASSMPGYTEAFFGQGTRLTVV.

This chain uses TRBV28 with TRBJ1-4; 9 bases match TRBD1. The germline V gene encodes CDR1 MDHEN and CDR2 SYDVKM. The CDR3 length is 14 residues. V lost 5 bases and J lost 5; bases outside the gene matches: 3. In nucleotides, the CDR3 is TGTGCCAGCAGTGTCACAGGGGGCAATGAAAAACTGTTTTTT. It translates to CASSVTGGNEKLFF.

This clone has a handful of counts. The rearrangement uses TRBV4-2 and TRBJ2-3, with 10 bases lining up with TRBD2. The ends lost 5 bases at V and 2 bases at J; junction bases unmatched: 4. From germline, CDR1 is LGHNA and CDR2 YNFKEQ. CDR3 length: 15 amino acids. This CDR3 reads CASSSSGGPTDTQYF. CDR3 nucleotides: TGTGCCAGCAGCTCTAGCGGGGGCCCCACAGATACGCAGTATTTT.

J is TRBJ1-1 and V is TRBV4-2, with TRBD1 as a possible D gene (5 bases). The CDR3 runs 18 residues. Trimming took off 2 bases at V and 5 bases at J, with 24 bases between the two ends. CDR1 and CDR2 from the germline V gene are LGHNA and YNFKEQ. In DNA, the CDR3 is TGTGCCAGCAGCCAAACCGGCAGGACCACGGGGGTGGGGACTGAAGCTTTCTTT. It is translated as CASSQTGRTTGVGTEAFF.

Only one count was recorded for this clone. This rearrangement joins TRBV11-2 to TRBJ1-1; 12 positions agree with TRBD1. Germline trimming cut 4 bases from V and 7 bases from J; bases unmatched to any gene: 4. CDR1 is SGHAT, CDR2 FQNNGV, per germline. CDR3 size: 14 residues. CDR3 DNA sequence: TGTGCCAGCAGCTCGGGACAGGGGGCTGGTGAAGCTTTCTTT. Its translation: CASSSGQGAGEAFF.

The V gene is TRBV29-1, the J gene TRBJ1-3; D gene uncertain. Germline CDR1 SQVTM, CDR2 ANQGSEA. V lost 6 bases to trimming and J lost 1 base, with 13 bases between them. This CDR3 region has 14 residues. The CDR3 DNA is TGCAGCGTGGTTCAATGGGAGTCTGGAAACACCATATATTTT. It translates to CSVVQWESGNTIYF.

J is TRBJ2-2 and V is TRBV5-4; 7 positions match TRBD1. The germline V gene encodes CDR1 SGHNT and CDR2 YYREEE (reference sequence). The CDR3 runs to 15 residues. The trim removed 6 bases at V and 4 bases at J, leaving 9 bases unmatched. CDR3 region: CASTIMTGITGELFF. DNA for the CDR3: TGTGCCAGCACCATTATGACAGGGATCACCGGGGAGCTGTTTTTT.

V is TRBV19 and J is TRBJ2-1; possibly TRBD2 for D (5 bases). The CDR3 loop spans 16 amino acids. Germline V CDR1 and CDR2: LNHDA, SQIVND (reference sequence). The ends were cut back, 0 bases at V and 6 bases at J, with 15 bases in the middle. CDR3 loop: CASSIDGRGSANEQFF. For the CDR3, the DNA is TGTGCCAGTAGTATAGATGGTAGAGGTAGCGCCAATGAGCAGTTCTTC.

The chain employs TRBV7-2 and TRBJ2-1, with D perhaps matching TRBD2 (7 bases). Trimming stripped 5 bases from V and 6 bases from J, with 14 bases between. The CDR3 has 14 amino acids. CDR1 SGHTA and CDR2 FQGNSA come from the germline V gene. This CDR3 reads CASSIAGAGNEQFF. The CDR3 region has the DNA TGTGCCAGCAGCATTGCGGGGGCCGGCAATGAGCAGTTCTTC.

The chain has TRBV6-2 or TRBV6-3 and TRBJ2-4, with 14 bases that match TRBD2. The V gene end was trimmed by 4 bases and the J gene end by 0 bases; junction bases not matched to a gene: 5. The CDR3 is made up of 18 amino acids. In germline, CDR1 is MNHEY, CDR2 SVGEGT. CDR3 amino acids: CASSSGLAGVSAKNIQYF. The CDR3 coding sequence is TGTGCCAGCAGTTCGGGACTAGCGGGAGTGTCAGCCAAAAACATTCAGTACTTC.

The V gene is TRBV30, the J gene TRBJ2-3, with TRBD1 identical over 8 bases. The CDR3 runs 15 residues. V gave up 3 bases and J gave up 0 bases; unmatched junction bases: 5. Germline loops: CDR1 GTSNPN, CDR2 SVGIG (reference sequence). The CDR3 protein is CAWSGTGISTDTQYF. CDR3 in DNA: TGTGCCTGGAGCGGGACAGGTATCAGCACAGATACGCAGTATTTT. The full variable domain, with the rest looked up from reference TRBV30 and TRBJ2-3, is SQTIHQWPATLVQPVGSPLSLECTVEGTSNPNLYWYRQAAGRGLQLLFYSVGIGQISSEVPQNLSASRPQDRQFILSSKKLLLSDSGFYLCAWSGTGISTDTQYFGPGTRLTVL.

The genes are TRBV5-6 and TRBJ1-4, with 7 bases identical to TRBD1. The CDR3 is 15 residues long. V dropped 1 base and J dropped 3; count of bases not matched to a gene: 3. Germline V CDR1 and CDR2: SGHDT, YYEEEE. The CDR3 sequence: CASSLNDRANEKLFF. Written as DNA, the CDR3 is TGTGCCAGCAGCTTGAACGACAGGGCTAATGAAAAACTGTTTTTT.

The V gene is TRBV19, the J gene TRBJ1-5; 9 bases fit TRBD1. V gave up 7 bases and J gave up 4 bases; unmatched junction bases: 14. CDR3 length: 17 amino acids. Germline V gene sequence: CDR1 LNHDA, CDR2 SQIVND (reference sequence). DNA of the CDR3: TGTGCCAGTACCCCCTGGATCGACAGGGGGGGAAATCAGCCCCAGCATTTT. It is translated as CASTPWIDRGGNQPQHF.

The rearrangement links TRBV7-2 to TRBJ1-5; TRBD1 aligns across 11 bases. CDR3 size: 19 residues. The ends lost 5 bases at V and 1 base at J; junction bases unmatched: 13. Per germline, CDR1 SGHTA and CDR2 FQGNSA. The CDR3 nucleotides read TGTGCCAGCAGCGTTGGACAGGGGGCTTTTTCATTGAGCAATCAGCCCCAGCATTTT. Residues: CASSVGQGAFSLSNQPQHF. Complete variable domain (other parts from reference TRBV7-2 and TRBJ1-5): GAGVSQSPSNKVTEKGKDVELRCDPISGHTALYWYRQSLGQGLEFLIYFQGNSAPDKSGLPSDRFSAERTGGSVSTLTIQRTQQEDSAVYLCASSVGQGAFSLSNQPQHFGDGTRLSIL.

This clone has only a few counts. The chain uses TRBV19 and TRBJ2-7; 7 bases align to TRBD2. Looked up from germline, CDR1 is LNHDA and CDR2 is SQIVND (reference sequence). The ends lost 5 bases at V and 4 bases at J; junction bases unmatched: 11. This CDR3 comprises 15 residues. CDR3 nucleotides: TGTGCCAGTAGTCCCCTTGAAGCGGGAACGTACGAGCAGTACTTC. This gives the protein CASSPLEAGTYEQYF.

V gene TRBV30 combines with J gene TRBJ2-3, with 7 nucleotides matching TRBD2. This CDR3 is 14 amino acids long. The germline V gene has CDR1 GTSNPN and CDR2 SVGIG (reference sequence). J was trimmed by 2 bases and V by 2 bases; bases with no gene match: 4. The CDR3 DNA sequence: TGTGCCTGGAGTAAGCGGGGAACCACAGATACGCAGTATTTT. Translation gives CAWSKRGTTDTQYF.

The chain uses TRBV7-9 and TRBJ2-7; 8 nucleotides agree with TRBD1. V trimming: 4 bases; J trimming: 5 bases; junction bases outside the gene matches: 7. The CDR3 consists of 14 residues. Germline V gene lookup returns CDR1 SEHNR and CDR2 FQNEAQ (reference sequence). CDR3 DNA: TGTGCCAGCAGCTCCCGGACAGGGTGGAACGAGCAGTACTTC. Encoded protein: CASSSRTGWNEQYF.

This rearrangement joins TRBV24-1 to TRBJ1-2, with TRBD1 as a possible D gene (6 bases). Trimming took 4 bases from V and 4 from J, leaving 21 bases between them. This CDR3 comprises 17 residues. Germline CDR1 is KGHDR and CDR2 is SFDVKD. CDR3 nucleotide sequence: TGTGCCACCAGTGAGTCGGGAACACAGGGATCCGTCTATGGCTACACCTTC. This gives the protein CATSESGTQGSVYGYTF.

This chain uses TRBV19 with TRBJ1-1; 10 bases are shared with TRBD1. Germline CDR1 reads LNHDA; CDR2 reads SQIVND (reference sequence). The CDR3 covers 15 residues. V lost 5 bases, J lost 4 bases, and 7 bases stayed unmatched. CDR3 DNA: TGTGCCAGTAGTCGGCGGACAGGGGGGATCACTGAAGCTTTCTTT. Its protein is CASSRRTGGITEAFF. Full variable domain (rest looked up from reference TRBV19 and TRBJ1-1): DGGITQSPKYLFRKEGQNVTLSCEQNLNHDAMYWYRQDPGQGLRLIYYSQIVNDFQKGDIAEGYSVSREKKESFPLTVTSAQKNPTAFYLCASSRRTGGITEAFFGQGTRLTVV.

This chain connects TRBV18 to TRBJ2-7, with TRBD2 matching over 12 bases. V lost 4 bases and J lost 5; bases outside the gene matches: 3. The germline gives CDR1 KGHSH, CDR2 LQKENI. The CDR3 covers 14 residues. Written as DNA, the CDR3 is TGTGCCAGCTCACAGACTAGCGGGAGTGACGAGCAGTACTTC. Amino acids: CASSQTSGSDEQYF.

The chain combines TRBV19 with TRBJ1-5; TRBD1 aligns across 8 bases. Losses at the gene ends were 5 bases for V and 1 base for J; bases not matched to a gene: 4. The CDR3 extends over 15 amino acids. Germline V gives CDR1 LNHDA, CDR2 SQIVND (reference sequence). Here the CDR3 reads CASSSRQGSNQPQHF. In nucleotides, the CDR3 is TGTGCCAGTAGTTCAAGACAGGGGAGCAATCAGCCCCAGCATTTT.

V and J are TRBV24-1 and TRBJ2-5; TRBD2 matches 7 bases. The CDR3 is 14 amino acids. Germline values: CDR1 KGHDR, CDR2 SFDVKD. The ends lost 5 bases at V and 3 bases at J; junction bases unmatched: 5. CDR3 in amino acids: CATSVSGTKETQYF. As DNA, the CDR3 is TGTGCCACCAGTGTTAGTGGGACTAAAGAGACCCAGTACTTC.

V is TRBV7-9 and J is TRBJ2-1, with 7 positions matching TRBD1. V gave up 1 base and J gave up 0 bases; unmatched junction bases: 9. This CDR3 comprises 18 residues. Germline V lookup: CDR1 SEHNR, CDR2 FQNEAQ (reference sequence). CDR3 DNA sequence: TGTGCCAGCAGCTTAGAGGCCCTGACAGGGAGCTCCTACAATGAGCAGTTCTTC. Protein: CASSLEALTGSSYNEQFF.

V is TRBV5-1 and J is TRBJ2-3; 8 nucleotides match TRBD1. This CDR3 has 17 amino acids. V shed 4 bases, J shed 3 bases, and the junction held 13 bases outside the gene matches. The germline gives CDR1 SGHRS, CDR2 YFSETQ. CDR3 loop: CASSPRTGSLGTDTQYF. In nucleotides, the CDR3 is TGCGCCAGCAGCCCTCGGACAGGGAGTCTTGGAACAGATACGCAGTATTTT.

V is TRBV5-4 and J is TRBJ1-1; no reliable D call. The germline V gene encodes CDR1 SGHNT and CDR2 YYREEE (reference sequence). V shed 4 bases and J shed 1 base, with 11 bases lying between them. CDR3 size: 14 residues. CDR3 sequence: CASSREAGNTEAFF. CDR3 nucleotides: TGTGCCAGCAGCCGCGAGGCGGGGAACACTGAAGCTTTCTTT.

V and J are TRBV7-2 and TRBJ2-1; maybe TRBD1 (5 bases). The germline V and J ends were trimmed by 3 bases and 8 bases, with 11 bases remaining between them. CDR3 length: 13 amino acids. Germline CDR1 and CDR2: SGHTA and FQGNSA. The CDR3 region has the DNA TGTGCCAGCAGCTTGCAGGGCCTCGATGAGCAGTTCTTC. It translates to CASSLQGLDEQFF.

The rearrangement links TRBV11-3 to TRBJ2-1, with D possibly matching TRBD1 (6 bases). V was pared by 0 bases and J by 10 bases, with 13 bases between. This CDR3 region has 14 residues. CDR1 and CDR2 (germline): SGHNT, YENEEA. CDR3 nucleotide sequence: TGTGCCAGCAGCTTAGATTTCAGGGGTGGAGAGCAGTTCTTC. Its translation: CASSLDFRGGEQFF.

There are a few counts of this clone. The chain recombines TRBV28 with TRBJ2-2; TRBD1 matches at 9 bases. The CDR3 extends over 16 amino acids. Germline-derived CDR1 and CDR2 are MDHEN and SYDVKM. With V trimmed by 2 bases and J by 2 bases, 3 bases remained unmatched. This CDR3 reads CASSLGGQGNTGELFF. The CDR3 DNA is TGTGCCAGCAGTTTAGGGGGACAGGGCAACACCGGGGAGCTGTTTTTT.

CDR3 sequence (DNA): TGTGCCAGCAGTTCGAGGACTAGCGGGAGTCGCGAGCAGTACTTC. Residues: CASSSRTSGSREQYF. This chain joins TRBV27 and TRBJ2-7; 13 nucleotides match TRBD2. CDR3 length: 15 amino acids. V lost 4 bases to trimming and J lost 6 bases; unmatched junction nucleotides: 6. Germline V gene data show CDR1 as MNHEY and CDR2 as SMNVEV (reference sequence).